This T cell receptor (beta chain) emerged from a study of blood T cell repertoires in COVID-19. Only in-frame clones appear in the TCRdb table, and some are missing; sequencing was by immunoSEQ multiplex PCR. The sample shows under 300,000 clones, 86% of them seen only once. Germline V CDR1 and CDR2: SGDLS, YYNGEE. V was trimmed by 3 bases and J by 0 bases, leaving 14 bases between them. There are 16 residues in the CDR3. The sequencing sample was made of peripheral blood. V and J are TRBV9 and TRBJ2-3; D possibly corresponds to TRBD1 (6 bases). The clonotype comes from an older man with acute or convalescent COVID-19. The CDR3 reads CASSARQAISTDTQYF. In DNA, the CDR3 is TGTGCCAGCAGCGCTCGACAGGCTATTAGCACAGATACGCAGTATTTT.